Listed below are T cell receptor beta chains from one sample, sequenced in a study of CD8 T cells in ankylosing spondylitis. TCRdb processed the 5' RACE reads anew with MiXCR; each CDR3 protein has one entry. The sample comprises over 200,000 distinct CDR3 sequences, about 10% of which are singletons, and 21% rests with the top ten. Source material: blood, either unsorted or a sorted T cell fraction (not recorded which). All receptors come from a male donor with ankylosing spondylitis or in good health (not recorded which). The CDR3 runs from the conserved cysteine through the conserved F or W. The order of the fields is V gene, D gene, CDR3 length, clone size, J gene, CDR3 DNA, CDR3 protein. The D gene is left open where the match is weak. Expanded clones are given a class, and other clones once, few, many or no size at all.

v_call: TRBV10-3
d_call: TRBD2
cdr3_length: 17
clone_size: many
j_call: TRBJ2-3
cdr3_nt: TGTGCCATCAGTGCCGGGACTAGCGGGGGGGCGGCAGATACGCAGTATTTT
cdr3_aa: CAISAGTSGGAADTQYF

v_call: TRBV5-1
d_call: TRBD2
cdr3_length: 18
clone_size: many
j_call: TRBJ2-3
cdr3_nt: TGCGCCAGCAGCCCCGACGGACTAGCGGGGGGGAACACAGATACGCAGTATTTT
cdr3_aa: CASSPDGLAGGNTDTQYF

v_call: TRBV5-6
d_call: TRBD1
cdr3_length: 15
clone_size: many
j_call: TRBJ1-6
cdr3_nt: TGTGCCAGCAGCTTAAGCAGGGGGGAGTATTCACCCCTCCACTTT
cdr3_aa: CASSLSRGEYSPLHF

v_call: TRBV18
d_call: -
cdr3_length: 13
clone_size: few
j_call: TRBJ2-5
cdr3_nt: TGTGCCAGCTCACCCAATTTCCAAGAGACCCAGTACTTC
cdr3_aa: CASSPNFQETQYF

v_call: TRBV20-1
d_call: TRBD1
cdr3_length: 13
clone_size: -
j_call: TRBJ2-5
cdr3_nt: TGCAGTGCTATAGGACAGGGGGCGAGGGTCCAGTACTTC
cdr3_aa: CSAIGQGARVQYF

v_call: TRBV7-8
d_call: TRBD1
cdr3_length: 15
clone_size: few
j_call: TRBJ1-2
cdr3_nt: TGTGCCAGCAGCCCCGGGACAGGGGGCGTCTATGGCTACACCTTC
cdr3_aa: CASSPGTGGVYGYTF

v_call: TRBV28
d_call: TRBD1
cdr3_length: 14
clone_size: many
j_call: TRBJ2-7
cdr3_nt: TGTGCCAGCAGTCCTCCGGGACAGCGCTACGAGCAGTACTTC
cdr3_aa: CASSPPGQRYEQYF

v_call: TRBV28
d_call: TRBD1
cdr3_length: 16
clone_size: few
j_call: TRBJ1-3
cdr3_nt: TGTGCCAGCAGTTCTCGGGACAGGGCATCGGGAAACACCATATATTTT
cdr3_aa: CASSSRDRASGNTIYF

v_call: TRBV20-1
d_call: TRBD2
cdr3_length: 15
clone_size: many
j_call: TRBJ2-3
cdr3_nt: TGCAGTGCAGAAGTCCCGGGACTAGCAACAGATACGCAGTATTTT
cdr3_aa: CSAEVPGLATDTQYF

v_call: TRBV7-8
d_call: -
cdr3_length: 17
clone_size: many
j_call: TRBJ2-2
cdr3_nt: TGTGCCAGCAGCTTAGGGACTGGTGGGCCCAACACCGGGGAGCTGTTTTTT
cdr3_aa: CASSLGTGGPNTGELFF

v_call: TRBV29-1
d_call: TRBD2
cdr3_length: 16
clone_size: many
j_call: TRBJ2-3
cdr3_nt: TGCAGCGTTGAAGGGCTAGCGGGGACTAGCACAGATACGCAGTATTTT
cdr3_aa: CSVEGLAGTSTDTQYF

v_call: TRBV29-1
d_call: TRBD1
cdr3_length: 12
clone_size: few
j_call: TRBJ2-7
cdr3_nt: TGCAGCGCAGGACAGGGCTCCTACGAGCAGTACTTC
cdr3_aa: CSAGQGSYEQYF

v_call: TRBV11-2
d_call: -
cdr3_length: 15
clone_size: many
j_call: TRBJ1-3
cdr3_nt: TGTGCCAGCAGCTTAGATCTGTCTGGAGGAAACACCATATATTTT
cdr3_aa: CASSLDLSGGNTIYF

v_call: TRBV5-6
d_call: -
cdr3_length: 13
clone_size: many
j_call: TRBJ1-1
cdr3_nt: TGTGCCAGCAGGGACAGAATGAACACTGAAGCTTTCTTT
cdr3_aa: CASRDRMNTEAFF

v_call: TRBV5-1
d_call: -
cdr3_length: 14
clone_size: -
j_call: TRBJ1-1
cdr3_nt: TGCGCCAGCAGCCCCCCAGGCAGCGGCACTGAAGCTTTCTTT
cdr3_aa: CASSPPGSGTEAFF

v_call: TRBV6-1
d_call: TRBD2
cdr3_length: 16
clone_size: few
j_call: TRBJ2-7
cdr3_nt: TGTGCCAGCACCTCCTTCAATTCGGGGGGCTCCTACGAGCAGTACTTC
cdr3_aa: CASTSFNSGGSYEQYF

v_call: TRBV12-3/TRBV12-4
d_call: -
cdr3_length: 17
clone_size: few
j_call: TRBJ1-3
cdr3_nt: TGTGCCAGCAGGAAGAGTTATGACAGCAAGACTGGAAACACCATATATTTT
cdr3_aa: CASRKSYDSKTGNTIYF

v_call: TRBV28
d_call: -
cdr3_length: 16
clone_size: few
j_call: TRBJ2-1
cdr3_nt: TGTGCCAGCAGCCCCCAAACAGGGTTCTCCTACAATGAGCAGTTCTTC
cdr3_aa: CASSPQTGFSYNEQFF

v_call: TRBV6-1
d_call: -
cdr3_length: 17
clone_size: many
j_call: TRBJ2-3
cdr3_nt: TGTGCCAGCAGTGAAACCGGGGGATCACTCAGCACAGATACGCAGTATTTT
cdr3_aa: CASSETGGSLSTDTQYF

v_call: TRBV6-1
d_call: -
cdr3_length: 13
clone_size: many
j_call: TRBJ1-1
cdr3_nt: TGTGCCAGCAGCGACGGCATCGTCGGTGAAGCTTTCTTT
cdr3_aa: CASSDGIVGEAFF

v_call: TRBV3-1
d_call: -
cdr3_length: 13
clone_size: many
j_call: TRBJ1-1
cdr3_nt: TGTGCCAGCAGCCAACGCGGTATCACTGAAGCTTTCTTT
cdr3_aa: CASSQRGITEAFF

v_call: TRBV5-1
d_call: -
cdr3_length: 15
clone_size: many
j_call: TRBJ1-2
cdr3_nt: TGCGCCAGCAGCTTGTATGAAAATATGGACTATGGCTACACCTTC
cdr3_aa: CASSLYENMDYGYTF

v_call: TRBV12-3/TRBV12-4
d_call: -
cdr3_length: 14
clone_size: many
j_call: TRBJ1-2
cdr3_nt: TGTGCCAGCAGTACATCCAGGGCGAACTATGGCTACACCTTC
cdr3_aa: CASSTSRANYGYTF

v_call: TRBV6-1
d_call: -
cdr3_length: 15
clone_size: -
j_call: TRBJ1-2
cdr3_nt: TGTGCCTGGGGAGCCAGGGTGACCTCCAACTATGGCTACACCTTC
cdr3_aa: CAWGARVTSNYGYTF

v_call: TRBV5-6
d_call: TRBD1
cdr3_length: 13
clone_size: few
j_call: TRBJ1-1
cdr3_nt: TGTGCCAGCGTACGGGACAGGGACACTGAAGCTTTCTTT
cdr3_aa: CASVRDRDTEAFF

v_call: TRBV7-2
d_call: -
cdr3_length: 16
clone_size: many
j_call: TRBJ2-2
cdr3_nt: TGTGCCAGCAGCTTATGGGAGCCTCTTCCCACCGGGGAGCTGTTTTTT
cdr3_aa: CASSLWEPLPTGELFF

v_call: TRBV29-1
d_call: -
cdr3_length: 12
clone_size: many
j_call: TRBJ1-1
cdr3_nt: TGCAGCGTGGCGGACAGCAACACTGAAGCTTTCTTT
cdr3_aa: CSVADSNTEAFF

v_call: TRBV18
d_call: -
cdr3_length: 14
clone_size: -
j_call: TRBJ2-7
cdr3_nt: TGTGCCAGCTCACCCCCGGTCGGGGTCTACGAGCAGTACTTC
cdr3_aa: CASSPPVGVYEQYF

v_call: TRBV12-3/TRBV12-4
d_call: TRBD1
cdr3_length: 15
clone_size: many
j_call: TRBJ1-5
cdr3_nt: TGTGCCAGCAGTGACCGGAGACAGGGGAATCAGCCCCAGCATTTT
cdr3_aa: CASSDRRQGNQPQHF

v_call: TRBV25-1
d_call: TRBD1
cdr3_length: 18
clone_size: many
j_call: TRBJ2-7
cdr3_nt: TGTGCCAGCAGACGACCCTCCGGGACAGGGGACACCACCTACGAGCAGTACTTC
cdr3_aa: CASRRPSGTGDTTYEQYF

v_call: TRBV20-1
d_call: -
cdr3_length: 11
clone_size: many
j_call: TRBJ1-1
cdr3_nt: TGCAGTGCTACCCCAGGGACTGAAGCTTTCTTT
cdr3_aa: CSATPGTEAFF